This T cell receptor (beta chain) was sequenced during a study of blood T cell repertoires in COVID-19. Background on the study: Specimens from acute and convalescent COVID-19 originated in the United States, Italy and Spain. T cells, B-cell-depleted T cells, or PBMCs provided the cDNA or gDNA that served as material.

Original processing notes: Quantification of nucleated cells was approximated via reference gene primer amplification. Sequenced by immunoSEQ multiplex PCR; TCRdb stores in-frame clones only, minus some. V, J and clone size were drawn from that table, and D and trimming were deduced from the DNA. Here the sample spans tens of thousands of clones, about 83% being singletons. The germline CDR1 and CDR2 sequences are SGHTA and FQGNSA. V gave up 2 bases and J gave up 6 bases, with 7 bases separating them. The CDR3 has 12 residues. V and J are TRBV7-2 and TRBJ2-5, with D unresolved. The sample consisted of peripheral blood. The clonotype comes from a human donor in a cohort sampled during active COVID-19. CDR3: CASSLSGQTQYF. The DNA of the CDR3 is TGTGCCAGCAGCTTATCGGGTCAGACCCAGTACTTC.